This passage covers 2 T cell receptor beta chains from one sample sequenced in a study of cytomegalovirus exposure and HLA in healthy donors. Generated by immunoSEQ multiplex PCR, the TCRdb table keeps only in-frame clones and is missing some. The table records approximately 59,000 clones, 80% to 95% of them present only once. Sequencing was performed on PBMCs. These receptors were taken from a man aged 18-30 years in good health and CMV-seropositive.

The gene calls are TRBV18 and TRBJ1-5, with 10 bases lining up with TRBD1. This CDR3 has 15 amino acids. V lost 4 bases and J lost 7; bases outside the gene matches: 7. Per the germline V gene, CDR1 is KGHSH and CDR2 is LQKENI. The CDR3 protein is CASSRGTGVGQPQHF. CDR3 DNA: TGTGCCAGCTCACGAGGGACAGGGGTTGGCCAGCCCCAGCATTTT.

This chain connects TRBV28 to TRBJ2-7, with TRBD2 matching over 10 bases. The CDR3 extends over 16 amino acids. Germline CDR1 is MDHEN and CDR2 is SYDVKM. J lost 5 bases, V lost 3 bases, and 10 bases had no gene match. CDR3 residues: CASSFSASGSRNEQYF. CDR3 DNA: TGTGCCAGCAGTTTTAGCGCTAGCGGGAGTAGAAACGAGCAGTACTTC.